These 3 T cell receptor beta chains were sequenced from one sample in a study of cytomegalovirus exposure and HLA in healthy donors. Primers for the PCR totalled 60 Vbeta and 13 Jbeta. Using immunoSEQ multiplex PCR, the repertoire was profiled, and TCRdb retains in-frame clones only, with some absent. The profile shows 200,000 or so clones, around 70% of them singletons. Sequencing input: PBMCs. The receptors come from a man aged 35 to 55 in good health and CMV-seropositive.

The V call is TRBV4-1, the J call TRBJ2-7, with 9 positions matching TRBD1. Trimming removed 5 bases from V and 2 bases from J; junction bases left unmatched: 4. Germline V gene data show CDR1 as MGHRA and CDR2 as YSYEKL. The CDR3 consists of 14 residues. For the CDR3, the DNA is TGCGCCAGCAGCGGGGGACAGGGCCCCTACGAGCAGTACTTC. It codes for CASSGGQGPYEQYF.

Points on this clone: Sequence at one end of the junction differs from germline and may be a read error. The chain uses TRBV5-1 and TRBJ2-2, with 7 bases aligning to TRBD1. This CDR3 spans 14 amino acids. The germline CDR1 and CDR2 sequences are SGHRS and YFSETQ. DNA of the CDR3: TGCGACAGCAGCCCTCGGACAGGCACCGGGGAGCTGTTTTTT. This sequence encodes CDSSPRTGTGELFF.

The rearrangement joins TRBV5-4 to TRBJ1-2; D gene ambiguous. There are 14 residues in the CDR3. V dropped 4 bases and J dropped 3 bases, with 13 bases sitting between them. Germline values: CDR1 SGHNT, CDR2 YYREEE (reference sequence). CDR3 DNA: TGTGCCAGCAGCCGCAGGAATTGGGACTATGGCTACACCTTC. Translation: CASSRRNWDYGYTF.